This T cell receptor (beta chain) originates from a study of cytomegalovirus exposure and HLA in healthy donors. Study-wide results and limits: Reports showed the classifier diagnosing cytomegalovirus status with high specificity and sensitivity. Available immune exposure information was restricted to CMV serostatus only. TCR beta sequences reportedly predicted the HLA-A and HLA-B alleles of most subjects accurately.

This PCR relied on a set of 60 Vbeta primers and 13 Jbeta primers. Method: immunoSEQ multiplex PCR; TCRdb's copy keeps in-frame clones and lacks some. Of 140,000 to 150,000 clones listed, around four fifths are singletons. Germline-derived CDR1 and CDR2 are SGDLS and YYNGEE. Trimming took 3 bases from V and 9 from J; bases not matched to a gene: 7. The CDR3 is 14 residues long. Details on this clone: Antigen: not known.

Regarding donors, all were healthy bone marrow donors. Sequenced material: PBMCs. The receptor's source is a male donor in good health and CMV-seronegative. The V gene is TRBV9, the J gene TRBJ2-1; TRBD2 aligns across 9 bases. CDR3 protein: CASSASGTVGEQFF. The CDR3 DNA follows: TGTGCCAGCAGCGCTAGCGGGACGGTGGGTGAGCAGTTCTTC.